The 28 T cell receptor beta chains presented below share a single source sample, sequenced in a study of cytomegalovirus exposure and HLA in healthy donors. Primers included in the PCR were 60 Vbeta and 13 Jbeta primers. Using immunoSEQ multiplex PCR, the repertoire was profiled, and TCRdb retains in-frame clones only, with some absent. Among around 140,000 clones listed, approximately 81% were seen once. Sequencing was done on a sample of PBMCs. The receptor set was obtained from a male donor in good health and CMV-seronegative.

This clone has a handful of counts. The chain has TRBV7-2 and TRBJ1-3; D is unresolved. The CDR3 has 15 residues. CDR1 and CDR2 (germline): SGHTA, FQGNSA. V was trimmed by 1 base and J by 4 bases, leaving 11 bases between them. CDR3 bases: TGTGCCAGCAGCTTAGGGAGGCTTGAAGGAAACACCATATATTTT. Its translation: CASSLGRLEGNTIYF.

The chain uses TRBV11-2 and TRBJ1-4, with 11 nucleotides matching TRBD1. The junction had 6 bases not matched to a gene; V was cut back by 5 bases and J by 7 bases. The CDR3 covers 15 residues. CDR1 is SGHAT and CDR2 is FQNNGV in the germline V gene. This CDR3 reads CASSVPGQGGEKLFF. The CDR3 DNA is TGTGCCAGCAGCGTTCCGGGACAGGGGGGTGAAAAACTGTTTTTT.

The V gene is TRBV9, the J gene TRBJ1-1, with a weak D call TRBD1 (6 bases). Germline CDR1 and CDR2: SGDLS and YYNGEE. V gave up 4 bases and J gave up 3 bases, with 16 bases separating them. CDR3 length equals 15 residues. The CDR3 is CASSPGGGGDTEAFF. In DNA form, the CDR3 reads TGTGCCAGCAGCCCTGGGGGGGGCGGGGACACTGAAGCTTTCTTT.

For the CDR3, the DNA is TGTGCCAGCAGCTTATCTATCGAGGAAAAACTGTTTTTT. This translates into CASSLSIEEKLFF. The chain employs TRBV11-2 and TRBJ1-4; the D is unclear. The V and J ends lost 2 bases and 8 bases respectively, with 9 bases between them. The V gene's germline CDR1 is SGHAT and CDR2 FQNNGV. The length of the CDR3 is 13 residues.

J is TRBJ2-3 and V is TRBV28; perhaps TRBD2 as D (6 bases). The CDR3 covers 14 residues. Germline V CDR1 and CDR2: MDHEN, SYDVKM. Between the trimmed V and J ends, which lost 6 bases and 2 bases, there was a span of 12 bases. CDR3 coding DNA: TGTGCCAGCAGCCGTGGGGGGTTCACAGATACGCAGTATTTT. Protein sequence: CASSRGGFTDTQYF.

This clone has only one observation. This chain joins TRBV19 and TRBJ1-6; 7 bases are a match to TRBD1. Germline lookup yields CDR1 LNHDA and CDR2 SQIVND (reference sequence). This CDR3 contains 14 residues. Losses at the gene ends were 7 bases for V and 7 bases for J; bases not matched to a gene: 7. The CDR3 nucleotides are TGTGCCAGTACCCCTAACAGGGGCAATTCACCCCTCCACTTT. This gives the protein CASTPNRGNSPLHF. Supplemented by reference TRBV19 and TRBJ1-6, the full variable domain reads DGGITQSPKYLFRKEGQNVTLSCEQNLNHDAMYWYRQDPGQGLRLIYYSQIVNDFQKGDIAEGYSVSREKKESFPLTVTSAQKNPTAFYLCASTPNRGNSPLHFGNGTRLTVT.

The chain couples TRBV7-2 to TRBJ2-7; D may be TRBD2 (7 bases). Between the trimmed V and J ends, which lost 5 bases and 2 bases, there was a span of 16 bases. Germline V gives CDR1 SGHTA, CDR2 FQGNSA. This CDR3 contains 15 residues. The chain's CDR3 is CASSQGRGAAYEQYF. The CDR3 DNA reads TGTGCCAGCAGCCAGGGTCGGGGGGCGGCCTACGAGCAGTACTTC.

The chain employs TRBV30 and TRBJ2-5; 8 nucleotides agree with TRBD2. This CDR3 contains 16 residues. Trimming cost V 4 bases and J 2 bases; bases outside gene matches: 12. Germline V lookup: CDR1 GTSNPN, CDR2 SVGIG (reference sequence). In DNA form, the CDR3 reads TGTGCCTGGAACGATCTTCGAGCGGGGGAACAAGAGACCCAGTACTTC. Amino acid sequence: CAWNDLRAGEQETQYF.

The chain joins TRBV4-3 to TRBJ2-2; TRBD1 matches at 10 bases. The CDR3 length is 14 residues. Germline V gene sequence: CDR1 LGHNA, CDR2 YSLEER. J gave up 5 bases and V 6 bases, and 3 bases lay outside the gene matches. DNA for the CDR3: TGCGCCAGCAGAGGGACAGGGGATACCGGGGAGCTGTTTTTT. It yields the protein CASRGTGDTGELFF.

This chain connects TRBV7-6 to TRBJ2-1, with a possible D match to TRBD2 (5 bases). This CDR3 contains 13 residues. The V end was cut by 3 bases, the J end by 6 bases, with 9 bases between. CDR1 is SGHVS, CDR2 FNYEAQ, per germline. Here the CDR3 DNA reads TGTGCCAGCAGCTTCGGGGTTGGCAATGAGCAGTTCTTC. Its protein is CASSFGVGNEQFF.

V is TRBV5-8 and J is TRBJ1-2; a weak D match, TRBD1 (6 bases). Germline CDR1 reads SGHTS; CDR2 reads YDEGEE. This CDR3 is 13 amino acids long. V gave up 4 bases and J gave up 2 bases, with 9 bases separating them. CDR3 bases: TGTGCCAGCAGCCCGGACAGCAACTATGGCTACACCTTC. This gives the protein CASSPDSNYGYTF.

The genes are TRBV27 and TRBJ2-4; 11 bases fit TRBD2. CDR3 length: 14 amino acids. V was pared by 6 bases and J by 14 bases, with 12 bases of the junction left unmatched. The germline CDR1 and CDR2 sequences are MNHEY and SMNVEV (reference sequence). CDR3 loop: CASSPGALAGGKYF. In DNA form, the CDR3 reads TGTGCCAGCAGCCCTGGGGCCTTAGCGGGAGGGAAGTACTTC.

In its sample, this clone was seen a few times. The chain has TRBV28 and TRBJ1-1; D may be TRBD1 (6 bases). Trimming took 6 bases from V and 6 from J, leaving 20 bases between them. This CDR3 spans 15 amino acids. Germline assignment: CDR1 MDHEN and CDR2 SYDVKM. CDR3 in amino acids: CASSLTGGGASEAFF. The CDR3 nucleotides are TGTGCCAGCAGCTTGACCGGGGGGGGCGCATCTGAAGCTTTCTTT.

This clone was counted a few times. The chain couples TRBV6-1 to TRBJ2-3; 10 nucleotides line up with TRBD2. V gave up 0 bases and J gave up 4 bases; unmatched junction bases: 1. The CDR3 consists of 15 residues. The V gene's germline CDR1 is MNHNS and CDR2 SASEGT. For the CDR3, the DNA is TGTGCCAGCAGTGAAGCAGCGGGGGGGCCAGATACGCAGTATTTT. Translation: CASSEAAGGPDTQYF.

A few counts support this clone. The chain has TRBV30 and TRBJ2-7; D is possibly TRBD1 (6 bases). Per germline, CDR1 GTSNPN and CDR2 SVGIG (reference sequence). CDR3 size: 14 residues. The V and J ends lost 3 bases and 2 bases respectively, with 14 bases between them. DNA for the CDR3: TGTGCCTGGAGGGGCGGCAGGGGACCCTACGAGCAGTACTTC. Its translation is CAWRGGRGPYEQYF.

The rearrangement links TRBV7-9 to TRBJ2-5; D might be TRBD1 (6 bases). Trimming took 5 bases from V and 2 from J, leaving 12 bases between them. CDR1 is SEHNR, CDR2 FQNEAQ, per germline (reference sequence). CDR3 size: 14 residues. CDR3 bases: TGTGCCAGCAGCCCGACAGGCTTACAAGAGACCCAGTACTTC. Protein sequence: CASSPTGLQETQYF.

This chain joins TRBV21-1 and TRBJ2-5; TRBD1 is taken as the D call from the table, unchecked against the DNA. TRBV21-1 is a documented pseudogene. The CDR3 runs 15 residues. The CDR3 DNA sequence: TGTGCCAGCAGCACGACAGGGGGCGCGGTAGAGACCCAGTACTTC. Its translation is CASSTTGGAVETQYF.

This clone was seen a handful of times. The J gene is TRBJ1-4, the V gene TRBV14; D remains unclear. Germline V gene sequence: CDR1 SGHDN, CDR2 FVKESK. V lost 5 bases and J lost 8, with 15 bases in between. This CDR3 has 14 residues. Here the CDR3 DNA reads TGTGCCAGCAGCTATAGCGGGGTTGGAGAAAAACTGTTTTTT. This translates into CASSYSGVGEKLFF.

This rearrangement joins TRBV19 to TRBJ2-5, with TRBD2 matching 15 bases. Trimming cost V 6 bases and J 9 bases; bases outside gene matches: 14. The CDR3 is 17 amino acids. Germline CDR1 LNHDA, CDR2 SQIVND (reference sequence). As DNA, the CDR3 is TGTGCCAGTAGCCCTGGACTAGCGGGAGGGCAACTTGGGGCCCAGTACTTC. Translating it yields CASSPGLAGGQLGAQYF.

Details on this clone: One end of the junction does not line up with germline, which may come from a read error. The CDR3 nucleotides are TGTTCCAGCAGCCCTAGGACTAGCGGGGGCCCTAGCTACGAGCAGTACTTC. It translates to CSSSPRTSGGPSYEQYF. The rearrangement joins TRBV7-9 to TRBJ2-7; 13 bases align to TRBD2. The germline CDR1 and CDR2 sequences are SEHNR and FQNEAQ (reference sequence). This CDR3 is built from 17 residues.

The chain has TRBV27 and TRBJ2-3; 9 bases map to TRBD2. The CDR3 totals 18 residues. Germline V gives CDR1 MNHEY, CDR2 SMNVEV (reference sequence). V shed 8 bases and J 0 bases; nucleotides not matched to a gene: 15. CDR3 loop: CASFSGSVTPKSTDTQYF. CDR3 nucleotides: TGTGCCAGCTTTAGCGGGAGTGTCACTCCAAAGAGCACAGATACGCAGTATTTT.

V usage is TRBV18 and J usage is TRBJ2-5; D is perhaps TRBD2 (5 bases). V lost 5 bases and J 1 base, leaving 8 bases between the germline ends. Germline assignment: CDR1 KGHSH and CDR2 LQKENI. The CDR3 covers 13 residues. This CDR3 is CASSSGFQETQYF. The DNA for the CDR3 is TGTGCCAGCTCATCGGGGTTCCAAGAGACCCAGTACTTC.

V gene TRBV6-5 combines with J gene TRBJ1-6, with D possibly being TRBD1 (5 bases). The germline CDR1 and CDR2 sequences are MNHEY and SVGAGI. Trimming stripped 6 bases from V and 5 bases from J, with 11 bases between. CDR3 length: 14 amino acids. CDR3 loop: CASRRQRDNSPLHF. The CDR3 region has the DNA TGTGCCAGCAGACGACAGAGAGATAATTCACCCCTCCACTTT.

This sequence joins TRBV27 and TRBJ2-1; 7 bases are shared with TRBD2. CDR1 MNHEY and CDR2 SMNVEV come from the germline V gene (reference sequence). CDR3 length equals 14 residues. The V gene end was trimmed by 9 bases and the J gene end by 0 bases; junction bases not matched to a gene: 5. The CDR3 DNA sequence: TGTGCCAGTCGGAGGGAGGGCTCCTACAATGAGCAGTTCTTC. Translated, it gives CASRREGSYNEQFF.

This clone appeared a few times. The chain links TRBV4-2 to TRBJ2-7, with D possibly being TRBD2 (6 bases). The CDR3 spans 18 residues. With 0 bases removed from V and 4 bases from J, the gap between germline ends came to 22 bases. CDR1 and CDR2 (germline): LGHNA, YNFKEQ. The CDR3: CASSQDFMRAGTQYEQYF. The CDR3, as DNA: TGTGCCAGCAGCCAAGATTTTATGCGCGCGGGGACTCAATACGAGCAGTACTTC.

The chain has TRBV18 and TRBJ2-2; no clear D gene. V was pared by 8 bases and J by 1 base, with 14 bases between. The length of the CDR3 is 15 residues. The germline V gene has CDR1 KGHSH and CDR2 LQKENI. The CDR3 region is CASLVAQLNTGELFF. CDR3 coding DNA: TGTGCCAGCCTGGTTGCACAGCTGAACACCGGGGAGCTGTTTTTT.

This clone was detected a few times. This chain joins TRBV4-2 and TRBJ1-6; 9 bases map to TRBD1. Trimming cost V 2 bases and J 14 bases; bases outside gene matches: 13. CDR3 length: 16 residues. Germline CDR1 reads LGHNA; CDR2 reads YNFKEQ. CDR3 residues: CASSQLQGAPSESLHF. The DNA of the CDR3 is TGTGCCAGCAGCCAACTACAGGGGGCCCCGTCGGAATCCCTCCACTTT.

This clone came up a few times. The rearrangement uses TRBV7-8 and TRBJ2-7; a weak D match, TRBD2 (5 bases). The ends were cut back, 5 bases at V and 5 bases at J, with 16 bases in the middle. Germline loops: CDR1 SGHVS, CDR2 FQNEAQ. The CDR3 sequence is 14 residues long. CDR3 in DNA: TGTGCCAGCAGCCTCCGGGTAGCCGGGGACGAGCAGTACTTC. It specifies CASSLRVAGDEQYF.